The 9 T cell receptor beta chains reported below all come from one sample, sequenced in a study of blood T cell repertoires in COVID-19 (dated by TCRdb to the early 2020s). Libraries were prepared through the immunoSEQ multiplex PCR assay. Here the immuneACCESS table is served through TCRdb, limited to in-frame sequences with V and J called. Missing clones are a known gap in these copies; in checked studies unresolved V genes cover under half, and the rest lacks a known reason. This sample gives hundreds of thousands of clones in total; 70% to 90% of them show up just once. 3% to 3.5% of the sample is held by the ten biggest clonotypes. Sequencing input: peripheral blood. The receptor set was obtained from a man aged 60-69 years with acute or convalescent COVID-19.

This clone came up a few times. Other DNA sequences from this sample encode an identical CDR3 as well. DNA of the CDR3: TGTGCCAGCAGCCGGGGTCAGGGGGCTTCCTACGAGCAGTACTTC. Its protein product is CASSRGQGASYEQYF. This chain uses TRBV11-3 with TRBJ2-7; 8 nucleotides agree with TRBD1. Germline CDR1 is SGHNT and CDR2 is YENEEA. Germline trimming cut 5 bases from V and 1 base from J; bases unmatched to any gene: 7. The CDR3 is made up of 15 amino acids.

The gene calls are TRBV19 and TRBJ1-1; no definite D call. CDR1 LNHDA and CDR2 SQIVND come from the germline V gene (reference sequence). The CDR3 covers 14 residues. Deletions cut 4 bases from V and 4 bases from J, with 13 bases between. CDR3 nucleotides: TGTGCCAGTAGTAGGCGAGACAAGTCCACTGAAGCTTTCTTT. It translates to CASSRRDKSTEAFF.

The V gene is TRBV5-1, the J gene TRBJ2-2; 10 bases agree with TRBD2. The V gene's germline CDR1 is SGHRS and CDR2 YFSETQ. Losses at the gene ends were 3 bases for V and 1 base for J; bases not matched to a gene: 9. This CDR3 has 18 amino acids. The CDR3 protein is CASSYGLAGALNTGELFF. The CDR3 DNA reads TGCGCCAGCAGCTATGGGCTAGCGGGGGCCCTGAACACCGGGGAGCTGTTTTTT.

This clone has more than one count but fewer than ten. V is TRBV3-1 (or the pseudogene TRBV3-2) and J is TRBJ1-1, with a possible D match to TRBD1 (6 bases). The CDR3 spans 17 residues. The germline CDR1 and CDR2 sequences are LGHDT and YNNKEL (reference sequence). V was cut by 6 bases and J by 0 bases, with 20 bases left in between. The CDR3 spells CASRHSPTGTLNTEAFF. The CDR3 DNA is TGTGCCAGCAGGCATAGCCCAACAGGGACATTGAACACTGAAGCTTTCTTT.

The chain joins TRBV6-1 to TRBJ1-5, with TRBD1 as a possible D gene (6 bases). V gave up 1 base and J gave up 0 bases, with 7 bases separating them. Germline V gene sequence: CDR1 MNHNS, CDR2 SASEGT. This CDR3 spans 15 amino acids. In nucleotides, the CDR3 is TGTGCCAGCAGTGAAGGCAGGGGTAGCAATCAGCCCCAGCATTTT. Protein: CASSEGRGSNQPQHF.

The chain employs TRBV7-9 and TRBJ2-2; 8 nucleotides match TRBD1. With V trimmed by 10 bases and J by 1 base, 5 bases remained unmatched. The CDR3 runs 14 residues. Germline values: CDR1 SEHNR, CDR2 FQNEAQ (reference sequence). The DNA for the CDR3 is TGTGCCACAACCGGGACAGGGAACACCGGGGAGCTGTTTTTT. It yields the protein CATTGTGNTGELFF.

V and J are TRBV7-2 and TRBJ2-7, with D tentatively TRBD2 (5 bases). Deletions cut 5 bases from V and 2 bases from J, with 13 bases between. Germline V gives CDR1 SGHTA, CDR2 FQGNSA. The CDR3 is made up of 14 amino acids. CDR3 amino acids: CASSLSDGTYEQYF. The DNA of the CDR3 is TGTGCCAGCAGCCTTTCAGACGGGACCTACGAGCAGTACTTC.

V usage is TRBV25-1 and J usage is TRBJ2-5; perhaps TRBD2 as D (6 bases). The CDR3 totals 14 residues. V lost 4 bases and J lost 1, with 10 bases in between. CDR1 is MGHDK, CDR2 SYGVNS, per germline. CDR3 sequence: CASSGSSVQETQYF. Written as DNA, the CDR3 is TGTGCCAGCAGTGGCTCTAGCGTCCAAGAGACCCAGTACTTC.

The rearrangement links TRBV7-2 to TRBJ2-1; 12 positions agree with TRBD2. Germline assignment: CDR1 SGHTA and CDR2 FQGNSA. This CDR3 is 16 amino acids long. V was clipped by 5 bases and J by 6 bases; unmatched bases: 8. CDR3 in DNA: TGTGCCAGCAGCCTAACCCCTAGCGGGGGGGCCAATGAGCAGTTCTTC. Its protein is CASSLTPSGGANEQFF.